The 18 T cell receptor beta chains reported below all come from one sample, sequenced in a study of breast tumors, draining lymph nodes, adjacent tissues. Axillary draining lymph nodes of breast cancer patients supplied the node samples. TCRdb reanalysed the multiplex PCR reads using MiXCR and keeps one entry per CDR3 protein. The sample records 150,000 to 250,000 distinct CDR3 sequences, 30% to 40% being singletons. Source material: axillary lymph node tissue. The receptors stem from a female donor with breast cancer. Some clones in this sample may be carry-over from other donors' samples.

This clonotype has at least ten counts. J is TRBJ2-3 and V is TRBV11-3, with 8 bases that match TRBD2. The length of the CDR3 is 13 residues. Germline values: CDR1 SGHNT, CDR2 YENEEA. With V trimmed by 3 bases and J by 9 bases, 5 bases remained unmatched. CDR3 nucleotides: TGTGCCAGCAGCTTCGGGGGGGAAGCCACGCAGTATTTT. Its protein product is CASSFGGEATQYF.

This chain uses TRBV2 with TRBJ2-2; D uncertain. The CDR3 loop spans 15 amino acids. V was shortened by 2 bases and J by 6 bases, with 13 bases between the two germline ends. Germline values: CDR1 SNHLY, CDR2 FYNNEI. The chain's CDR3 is CASSEQSTGAGELFF. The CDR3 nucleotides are TGTGCCAGCAGTGAACAGTCGACTGGGGCCGGGGAGCTGTTTTTT.

CDR3 sequence: CASSFRDGGIQPQHF. The DNA for the CDR3 is TGTGCCAGCAGTTTCCGGGACGGTGGCATTCAGCCCCAGCATTTT. The chain has TRBV12-3 or TRBV12-4 and TRBJ1-5, with D perhaps TRBD1 (5 bases). V was trimmed by 3 bases and J by 6 bases, leaving 15 bases between them. The CDR3 is 15 amino acids.

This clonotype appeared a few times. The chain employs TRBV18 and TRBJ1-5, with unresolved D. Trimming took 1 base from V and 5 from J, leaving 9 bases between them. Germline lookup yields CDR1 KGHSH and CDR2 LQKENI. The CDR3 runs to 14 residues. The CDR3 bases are TGTGCCAGCTCACCACTAGGAGGTGATCAGCCCCAGCATTTT. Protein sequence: CASSPLGGDQPQHF.

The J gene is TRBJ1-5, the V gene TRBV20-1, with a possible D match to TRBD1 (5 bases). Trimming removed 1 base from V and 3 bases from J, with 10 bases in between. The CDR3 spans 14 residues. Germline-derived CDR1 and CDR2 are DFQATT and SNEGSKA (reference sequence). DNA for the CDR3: TGCAGTGCTAGAGGGGGCCTATACAATCAGCCCCAGCATTTT. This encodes CSARGGLYNQPQHF.

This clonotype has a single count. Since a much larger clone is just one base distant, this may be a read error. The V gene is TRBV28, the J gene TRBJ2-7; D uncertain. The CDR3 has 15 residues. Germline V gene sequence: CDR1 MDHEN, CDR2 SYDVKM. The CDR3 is CASSLQVPISHEQYF. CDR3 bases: TGTGCCAGCAGTTTACAGGTACCGATCTCCCACGAGCAGTACTTC.

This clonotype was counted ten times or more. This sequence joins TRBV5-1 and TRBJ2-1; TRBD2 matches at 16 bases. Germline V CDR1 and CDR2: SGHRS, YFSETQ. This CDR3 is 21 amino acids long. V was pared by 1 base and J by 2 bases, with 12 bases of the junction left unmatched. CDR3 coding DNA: TGCGCCAGCAGCTTGAGAAGCGGGACTAGCGGGGGGGTATCAACCTACAATGAGCAGTTCTTC. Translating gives CASSLRSGTSGGVSTYNEQFF.

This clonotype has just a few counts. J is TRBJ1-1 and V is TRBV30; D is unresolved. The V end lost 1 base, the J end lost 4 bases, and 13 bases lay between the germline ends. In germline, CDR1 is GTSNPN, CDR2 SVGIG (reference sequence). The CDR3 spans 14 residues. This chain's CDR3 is CAWSGRTRSTEAFF. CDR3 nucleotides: TGTGCCTGGAGTGGCCGTACGAGGAGCACTGAAGCTTTCTTT.

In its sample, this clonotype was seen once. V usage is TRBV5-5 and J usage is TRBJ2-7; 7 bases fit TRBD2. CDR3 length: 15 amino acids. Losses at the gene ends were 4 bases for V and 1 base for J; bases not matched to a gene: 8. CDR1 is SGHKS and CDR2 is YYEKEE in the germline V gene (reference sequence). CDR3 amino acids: CASSPASSGSYEQYF. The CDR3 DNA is TGTGCCAGCAGCCCAGCTTCTAGCGGTTCCTACGAGCAGTACTTC.

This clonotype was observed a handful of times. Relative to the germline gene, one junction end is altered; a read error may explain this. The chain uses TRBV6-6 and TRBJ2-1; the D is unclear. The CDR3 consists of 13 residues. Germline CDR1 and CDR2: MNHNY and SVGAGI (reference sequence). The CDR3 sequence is CASSHSRFNEQFF. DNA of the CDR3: TGTGCCAGCAGTCACTCTAGGTTCAATGAGCAGTTCTTC.

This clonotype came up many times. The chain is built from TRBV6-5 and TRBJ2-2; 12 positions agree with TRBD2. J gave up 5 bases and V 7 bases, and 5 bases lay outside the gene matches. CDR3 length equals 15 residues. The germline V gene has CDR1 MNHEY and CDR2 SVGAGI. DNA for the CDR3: TGTGCCAGCAAGAGGACTAGCGGGAAAACCGGGGAGCTGTTTTTT. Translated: CASKRTSGKTGELFF.

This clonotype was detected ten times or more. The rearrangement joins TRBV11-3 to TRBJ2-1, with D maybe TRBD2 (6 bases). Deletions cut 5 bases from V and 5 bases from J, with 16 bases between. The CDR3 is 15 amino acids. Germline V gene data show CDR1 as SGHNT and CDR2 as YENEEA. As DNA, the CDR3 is TGTGCCAGCAGCCAGGACGGGAGCGGTAACAATGAGCAGTTCTTC. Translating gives CASSQDGSGNNEQFF.

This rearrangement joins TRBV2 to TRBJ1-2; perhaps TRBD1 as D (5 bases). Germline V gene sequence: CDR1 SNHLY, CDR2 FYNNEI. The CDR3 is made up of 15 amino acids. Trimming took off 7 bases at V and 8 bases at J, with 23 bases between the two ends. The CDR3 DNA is TGTGCCAGCACCCAGGAGGGGTCAGGAGGCGAAGGCTACACCTTC. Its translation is CASTQEGSGGEGYTF.

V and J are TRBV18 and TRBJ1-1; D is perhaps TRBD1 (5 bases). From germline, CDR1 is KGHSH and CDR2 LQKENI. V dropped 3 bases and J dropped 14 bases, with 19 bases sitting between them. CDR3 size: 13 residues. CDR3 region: CASSPAGSIRTFF. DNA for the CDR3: TGTGCCAGCTCACCCGCAGGGTCGATAAGGACGTTCTTT.

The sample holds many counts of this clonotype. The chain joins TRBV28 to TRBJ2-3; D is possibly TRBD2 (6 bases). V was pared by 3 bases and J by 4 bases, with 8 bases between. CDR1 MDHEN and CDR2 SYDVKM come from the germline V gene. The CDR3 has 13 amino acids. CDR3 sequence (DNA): TGTGCCAGCAGTTTCGGGAGCGCAGATACGCAGTATTTT. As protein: CASSFGSADTQYF.

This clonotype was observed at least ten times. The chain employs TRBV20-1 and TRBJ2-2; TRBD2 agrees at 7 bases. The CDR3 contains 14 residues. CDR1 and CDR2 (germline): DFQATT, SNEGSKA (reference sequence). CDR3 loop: CGRRGTTNTGELFF. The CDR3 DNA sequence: TGCGGTCGGCGGGGGACGACGAACACCGGGGAGCTGTTTTTT.

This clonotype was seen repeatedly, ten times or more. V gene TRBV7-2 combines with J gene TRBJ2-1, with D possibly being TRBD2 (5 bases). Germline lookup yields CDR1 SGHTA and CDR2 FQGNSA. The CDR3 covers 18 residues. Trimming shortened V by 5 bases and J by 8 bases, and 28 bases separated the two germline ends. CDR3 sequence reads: CASSPDLFSVRGGYEQFF. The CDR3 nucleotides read TGTGCCAGCAGCCCGGACCTTTTTAGCGTCCGCGGAGGATATGAGCAGTTCTTC.

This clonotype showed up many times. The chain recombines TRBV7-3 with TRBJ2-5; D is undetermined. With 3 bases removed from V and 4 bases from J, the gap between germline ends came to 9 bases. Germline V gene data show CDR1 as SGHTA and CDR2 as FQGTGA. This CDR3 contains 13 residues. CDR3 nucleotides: TGTGCCAGCAGCTTGGTGTCCGGAGAGACCCAGTACTTC. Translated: CASSLVSGETQYF.